This record covers a single T cell receptor beta chain. The germline gives CDR1 SNHLY, CDR2 FYNNEI. V dropped 2 bases and J dropped 6 bases, with 6 bases sitting between them. The CDR3 consists of 12 residues. These data belong to a study of shared clonotypes between healthy human individuals. TCRdb keeps only in-frame clones here, not all; method: immunoSEQ multiplex PCR. Of some 2,000,000 clones listed, roughly 95% are singletons. The sequenced sample was naive CD4+ T cells sorted from blood. Subset: CD45RA+ positively selected. V gene TRBV2 combines with J gene TRBJ2-3; D ambiguous. The clonotype originates from a young man in good health. CDR3: CASSEIRDTQYF. The DNA for the CDR3 is TGTGCCAGCAGTGAAATTCGGGATACGCAGTATTTT.